A selection of T cell receptor beta chains follows, all from one sample in a study of control samples from healthy donors and cancer patients. Clones were read by immunoSEQ multiplex PCR, and TCRdb kept only the in-frame ones, dropping some. The sample includes 75,000 to 100,000 clones, roughly four fifths of them seen just once. The sequenced sample consisted of blood. The receptors shown here come from a man aged 55 to 70 in good health. The CDR3 runs from the conserved cysteine through the conserved F or W. D genes are given only for firm matches. Clone size is stated in some rows and not others, as once, few, many or a class when expanded.

TRBV18	once	17	TRBJ1-4	TRBD1	TGTGCCAGCTCAGCCGCGGACAGGGGGCGCGTGGGCGAAAAACTGTTTTTT	CASSAADRGRVGEKLFF
TRBV7-8	.	14	TRBJ2-5	.	TGTGCCAGCAGCTTTGTAGGGGTCCAAGAGACCCAGTACTTC	CASSFVGVQETQYF
TRBV4-2	once	15	TRBJ1-5	.	TGTGCCAGCAGCCAAGATCGTTCCAGGAATCAGCCCCAGCATTTT	CASSQDRSRNQPQHF
TRBV18	.	15	TRBJ2-1	.	TGTGCCAGCTCACCTACAGGGTCTCCGGGCAATGAGCAGTTCTTC	CASSPTGSPGNEQFF
TRBV5-1	.	16	TRBJ2-3	.	TGCGCCAGCAGCTTGTTGGCAGGAAGGGGCACAGATACGCAGTATTTT	CASSLLAGRGTDTQYF
TRBV18	.	18	TRBJ2-6	.	TGTGCCAGCTCACCACTATCCGGGAGCCCTTCTGGGGCCAACGTCCTGACTTTC	CASSPLSGSPSGANVLTF
TRBV9	.	15	TRBJ2-3	.	TGTGCCAGCAGCGTTCGGGGGGCAAGCACAGATACGCAGTATTTT	CASSVRGASTDTQYF
TRBV5-1	.	16	TRBJ2-3	TRBD2	TGCGCCAGCAGACCAGGGACTAGCGGCTACACAGATACGCAGTATTTT	CASRPGTSGYTDTQYF
TRBV25-1	.	11	TRBJ2-7	.	TGTGCCAGCAGTGGCTTTTACGAGCAGTACTTC	CASSGFYEQYF
TRBV9	.	16	TRBJ2-3	TRBD2	TGTGCCAGCAGCGTATGGGCGGGAGGGAGCACAGATACGCAGTATTTT	CASSVWAGGSTDTQYF
TRBV12-2	.	16	TRBJ1-5	.	TGTGCAAGTCGCACCCGTGGGGGGGGCCTGGATCAGCCCCAGCATTTT	CASRTRGGGLDQPQHF
TRBV19	once	13	TRBJ2-7	.	TGTGCCAGTAGTGAGGTACCAGCCTACGAGCAGTACTTC	CASSEVPAYEQYF
TRBV3-1/TRBV3-2	.	14	TRBJ1-2	.	TGTGCCAGCAGCCAAGTTGGGGGGTCTGAGGGCTACACCTTC	CASSQVGGSEGYTF
TRBV30	few	15	TRBJ1-1	.	TGTGCCTGGACTCCGGGAGGAGTAGTGAACACTGAAGCTTTCTTT	CAWTPGGVVNTEAFF